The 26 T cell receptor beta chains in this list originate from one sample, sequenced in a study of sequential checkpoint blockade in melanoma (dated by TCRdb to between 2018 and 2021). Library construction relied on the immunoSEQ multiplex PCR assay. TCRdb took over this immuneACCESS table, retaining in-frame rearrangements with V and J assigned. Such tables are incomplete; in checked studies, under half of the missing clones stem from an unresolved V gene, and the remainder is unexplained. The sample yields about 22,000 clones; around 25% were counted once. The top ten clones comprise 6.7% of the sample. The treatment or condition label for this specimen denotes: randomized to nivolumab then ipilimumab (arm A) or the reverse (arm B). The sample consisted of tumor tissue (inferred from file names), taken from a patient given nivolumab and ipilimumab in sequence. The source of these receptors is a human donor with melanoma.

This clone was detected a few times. CDR3 sequence reads: CASSETFPYEQYF. The CDR3 nucleotides are TGTGCCAGCAGTGAGACTTTCCCCTACGAGCAGTACTTC. This sequence joins TRBV6-8 and TRBJ2-7, with no clear D. V lost 5 bases and J 2 bases, leaving 10 bases between the germline ends. Germline values: CDR1 MNHGY, CDR2 SAAAGT. This CDR3 comprises 13 residues.

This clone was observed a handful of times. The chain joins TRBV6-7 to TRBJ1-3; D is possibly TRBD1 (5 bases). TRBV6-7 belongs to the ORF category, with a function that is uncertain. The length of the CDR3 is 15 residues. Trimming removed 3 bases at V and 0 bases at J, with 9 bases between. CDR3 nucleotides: TGTGCCAGCAGTTATGTGGGGGGCTCTGGAAACACCATATATTTT. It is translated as CASSYVGGSGNTIYF.

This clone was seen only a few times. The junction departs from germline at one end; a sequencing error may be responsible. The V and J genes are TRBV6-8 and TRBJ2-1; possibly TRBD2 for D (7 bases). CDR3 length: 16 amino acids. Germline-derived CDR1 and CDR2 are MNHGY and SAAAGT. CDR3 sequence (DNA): TGTGCCAGCACTTTTCCACGCGGGGGACATTACACTGAGCAGTTCTTC. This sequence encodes CASTFPRGGHYTEQFF.

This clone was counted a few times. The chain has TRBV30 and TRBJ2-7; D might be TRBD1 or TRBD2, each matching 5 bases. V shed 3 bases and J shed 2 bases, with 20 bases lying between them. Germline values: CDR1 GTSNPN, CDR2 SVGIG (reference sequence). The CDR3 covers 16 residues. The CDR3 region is CAWRLPDRDLTYEQYF. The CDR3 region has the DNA TGTGCCTGGAGATTACCTGACCGGGACCTAACCTACGAGCAGTACTTC.

The CDR3 reads CASSLVGGQETQYF. The CDR3 nucleotides are TGCGCCAGCAGCTTGGTTGGCGGACAAGAGACCCAGTACTTC. The chain carries TRBV5-1 and TRBJ2-5, with unresolved D. This CDR3 has 14 amino acids. V lost 0 bases and J lost 2, with 8 bases in between. CDR1 is SGHRS, CDR2 YFSETQ, per germline.

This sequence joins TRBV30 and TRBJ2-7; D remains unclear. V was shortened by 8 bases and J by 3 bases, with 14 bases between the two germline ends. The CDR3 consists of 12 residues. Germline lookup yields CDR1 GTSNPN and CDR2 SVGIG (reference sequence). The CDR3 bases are TGTGCCGGCAAGGGTTCCGGCTACGAGCAGTACTTC. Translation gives CAGKGSGYEQYF.

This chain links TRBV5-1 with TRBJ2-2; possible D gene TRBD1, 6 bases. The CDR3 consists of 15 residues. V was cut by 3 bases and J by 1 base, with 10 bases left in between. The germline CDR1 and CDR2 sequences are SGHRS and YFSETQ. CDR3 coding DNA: TGCGCCAGCAGCTCCTCGACAGGGAACACCGGGGAGCTGTTTTTT. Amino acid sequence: CASSSSTGNTGELFF.

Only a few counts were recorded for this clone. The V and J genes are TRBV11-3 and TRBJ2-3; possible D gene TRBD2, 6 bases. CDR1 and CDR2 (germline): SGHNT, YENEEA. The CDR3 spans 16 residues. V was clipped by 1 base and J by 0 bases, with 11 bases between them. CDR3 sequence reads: CASSLVGGSSTDTQYF. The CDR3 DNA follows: TGTGCCAGCAGCTTAGTCGGGGGTTCTAGCACAGATACGCAGTATTTT.

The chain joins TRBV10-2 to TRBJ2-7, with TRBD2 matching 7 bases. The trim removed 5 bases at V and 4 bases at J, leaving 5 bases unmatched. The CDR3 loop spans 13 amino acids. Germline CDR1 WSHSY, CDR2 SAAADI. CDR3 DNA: TGCGCCAGCAGTAGCGGGGACCTATACGAGCAGTACTTC. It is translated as CASSSGDLYEQYF.

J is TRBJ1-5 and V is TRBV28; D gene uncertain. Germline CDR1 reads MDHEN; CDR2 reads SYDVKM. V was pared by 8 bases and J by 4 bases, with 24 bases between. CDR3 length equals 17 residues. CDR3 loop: CASDIGFHGVGNQPQHF. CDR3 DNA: TGTGCCAGCGATATCGGGTTCCATGGGGTAGGGAATCAGCCCCAGCATTTT.

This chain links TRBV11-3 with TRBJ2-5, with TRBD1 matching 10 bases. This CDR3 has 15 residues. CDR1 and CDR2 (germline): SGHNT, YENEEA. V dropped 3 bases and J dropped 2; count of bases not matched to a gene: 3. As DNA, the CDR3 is TGTGCCAGCAGCTTGGGGGGACAGGGGCAAGAGACCCAGTACTTC. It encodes CASSLGGQGQETQYF. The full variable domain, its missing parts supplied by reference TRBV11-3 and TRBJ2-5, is EAGVVQSPRYKIIEKKQPVAFWCNPISGHNTLYWYLQNLGQGPELLIRYENEEAVDDSQLPKDRFSAERLKGVDSTLKIQPAELGDSAVYLCASSLGGQGQETQYFGPGTRLLVL.

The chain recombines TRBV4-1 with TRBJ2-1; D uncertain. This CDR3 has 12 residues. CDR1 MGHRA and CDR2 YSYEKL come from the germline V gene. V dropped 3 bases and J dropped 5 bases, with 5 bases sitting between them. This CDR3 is CASSQTNNEQFF. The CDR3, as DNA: TGCGCCAGCAGCCAGACGAACAATGAGCAGTTCTTC.

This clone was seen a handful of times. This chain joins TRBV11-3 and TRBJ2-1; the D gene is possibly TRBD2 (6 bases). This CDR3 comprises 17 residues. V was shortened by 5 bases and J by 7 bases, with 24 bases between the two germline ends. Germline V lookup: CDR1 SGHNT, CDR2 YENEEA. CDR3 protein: CASSQDSVAGTYNEQFF. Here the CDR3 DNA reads TGTGCCAGCAGCCAGGATTCAGTGGCCGGGACTTATAATGAGCAGTTCTTC.

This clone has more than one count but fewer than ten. The CDR3 region has the DNA TGTGCCAGCAGCCCCACAGCGGCAGGGGGACAAAACATTCAGTACTTC. Protein: CASSPTAAGGQNIQYF. The gene calls are TRBV11-3 and TRBJ2-4; TRBD1 aligns across 7 bases. V was clipped by 5 bases and J by 5 bases; unmatched bases: 12. The germline gives CDR1 SGHNT, CDR2 YENEEA. CDR3 length: 16 residues.

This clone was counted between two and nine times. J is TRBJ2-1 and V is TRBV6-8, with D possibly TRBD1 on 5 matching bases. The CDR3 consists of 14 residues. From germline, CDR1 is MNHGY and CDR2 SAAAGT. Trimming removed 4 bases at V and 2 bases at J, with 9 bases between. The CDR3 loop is CASSSTAPYNEQFF. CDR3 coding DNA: TGTGCCAGCAGTTCGACAGCACCCTACAATGAGCAGTTCTTC.

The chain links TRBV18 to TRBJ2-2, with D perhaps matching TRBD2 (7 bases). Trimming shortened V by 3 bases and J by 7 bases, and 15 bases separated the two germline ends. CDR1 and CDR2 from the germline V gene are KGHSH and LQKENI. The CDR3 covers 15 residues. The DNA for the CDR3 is TGTGCCAGCTCACCTGGGGGGGGCAAAGTCGGGGAGCTGTTTTTT. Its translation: CASSPGGGKVGELFF.

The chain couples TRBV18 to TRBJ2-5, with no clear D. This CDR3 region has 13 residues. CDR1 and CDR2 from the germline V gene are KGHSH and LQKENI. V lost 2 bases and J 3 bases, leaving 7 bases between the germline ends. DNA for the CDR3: TGTGCCAGCTCACCAGCTACAGAAGAGACCCAGTACTTC. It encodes CASSPATEETQYF.

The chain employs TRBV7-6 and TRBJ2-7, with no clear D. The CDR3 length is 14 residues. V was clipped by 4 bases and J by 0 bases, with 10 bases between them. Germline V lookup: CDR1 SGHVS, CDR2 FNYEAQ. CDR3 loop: CASSSDPGSYEQYF. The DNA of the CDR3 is TGTGCCAGCAGCTCGGACCCAGGCTCCTACGAGCAGTACTTC.

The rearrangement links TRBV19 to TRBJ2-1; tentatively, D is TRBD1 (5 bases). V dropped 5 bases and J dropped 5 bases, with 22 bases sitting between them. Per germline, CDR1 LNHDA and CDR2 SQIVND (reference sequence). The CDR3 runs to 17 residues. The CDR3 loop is CASSEPSRVVDDNEQFF. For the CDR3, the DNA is TGTGCCAGTAGTGAACCCTCCAGGGTAGTAGATGACAATGAGCAGTTCTTC.

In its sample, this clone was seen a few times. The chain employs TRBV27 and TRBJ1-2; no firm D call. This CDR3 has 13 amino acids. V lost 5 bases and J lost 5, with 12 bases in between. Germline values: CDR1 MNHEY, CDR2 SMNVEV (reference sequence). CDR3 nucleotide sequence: TGTGCCAGCAGTAGGAATAGTATATATGGCTACACCTTC. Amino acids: CASSRNSIYGYTF.

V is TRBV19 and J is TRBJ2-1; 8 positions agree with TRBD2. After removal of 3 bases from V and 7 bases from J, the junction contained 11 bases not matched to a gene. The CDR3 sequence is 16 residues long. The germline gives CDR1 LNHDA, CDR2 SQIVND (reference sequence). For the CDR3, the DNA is TGTGCCAGTAGTATCTGGAAAAGCGGGAGATGGAATGAGCAGTTCTTC. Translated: CASSIWKSGRWNEQFF.

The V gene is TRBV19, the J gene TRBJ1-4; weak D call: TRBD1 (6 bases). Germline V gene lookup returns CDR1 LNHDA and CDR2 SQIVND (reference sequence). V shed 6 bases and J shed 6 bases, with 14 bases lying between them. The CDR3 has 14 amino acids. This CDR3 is CASRAQGGYEKLFF. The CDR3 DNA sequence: TGTGCCAGTAGGGCACAGGGCGGATATGAAAAACTGTTTTTT.

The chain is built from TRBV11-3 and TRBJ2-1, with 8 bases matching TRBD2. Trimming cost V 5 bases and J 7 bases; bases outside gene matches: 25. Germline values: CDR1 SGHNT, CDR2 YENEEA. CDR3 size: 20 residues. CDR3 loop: CASSRLGVTSGQGFGNEQFF. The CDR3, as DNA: TGTGCCAGCAGCCGTTTAGGGGTAACTAGCGGACAAGGCTTTGGGAATGAGCAGTTCTTC.

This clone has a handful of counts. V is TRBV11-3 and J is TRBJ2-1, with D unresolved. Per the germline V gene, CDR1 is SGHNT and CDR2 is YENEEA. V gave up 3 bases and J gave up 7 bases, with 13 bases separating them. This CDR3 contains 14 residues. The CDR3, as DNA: TGTGCCAGCAGCTTGATCTTCGGTAAAAATGAGCAGTTCTTC. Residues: CASSLIFGKNEQFF.

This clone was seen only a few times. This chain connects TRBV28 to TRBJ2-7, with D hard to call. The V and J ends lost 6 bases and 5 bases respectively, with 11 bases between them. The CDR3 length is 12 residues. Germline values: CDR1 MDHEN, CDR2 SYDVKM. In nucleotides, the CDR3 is TGTGCCAGCAGACGACCCTGGAACGAGCAGTACTTC. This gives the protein CASRRPWNEQYF.

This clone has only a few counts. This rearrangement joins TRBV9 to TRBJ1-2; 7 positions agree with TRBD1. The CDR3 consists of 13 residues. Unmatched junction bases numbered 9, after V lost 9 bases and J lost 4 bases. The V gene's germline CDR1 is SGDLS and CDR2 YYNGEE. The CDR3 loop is CATKGATGYGYTF. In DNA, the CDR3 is TGTGCCACGAAGGGGGCGACCGGCTATGGCTACACCTTC.